One T cell receptor (beta chain) is described in this entry. The antigen it recognizes is unknown. There are no base qualities to consult, and no much larger clone falls within one base. The source of the sample is a study of shared clonotypes between healthy human individuals (dated by TCRdb to the early 2020s). Context from the whole study: The cohort comprised a couple of women and a few men aged 18 to 49 years. Between about 0.8 and 9 billion PBMCs per donor were obtained by leukapheresis. To increase sequencing depth and limit assay-specific biases, TCR repertoire library preparation and sequencing were carried out by different laboratories using diverse techniques. To estimate repertoire size and how much clonotype sharing occurs between individuals, the study deeply sequenced the blood TCR repertoires of about five healthy adults. For each donor, CD4 naive and CD4 memory were each given three plates, CD8 naive was given two plates, and CD8 memory was given one plate.

Healthy HIV-negative adults with no recently reported acute infections or vaccinations were included as donors. Every donor was a Caucasian adult living in Nashville, Tennessee, USA. CD4+ T cells were enriched by magnetic negative selection; naive cells were then positively selected on CD45RA, and the negative fraction formed the memory subset. Blood was obtained by leukapheresis, after which PBMCs were separated by Ficoll-Histopaque density gradient centrifugation and cryopreserved in liquid nitrogen vapor phase. Analytical flow cytometry was used to check the purity and quantity of each magnetically sorted T cell population. Genomic DNA was isolated from each sorted fraction and quantified by UV absorbance on a Nanodrop 2000c. Using the deep immunoSEQ assay, TCR CDR3 regions were amplified from genomic DNA by multiplex PCR. Extracted genomic DNA from each cell subset was distributed evenly across all wells of several immunoSEQ 96-well plates, and each plate was treated as a replicate. For sorted subsets, each replicate PCR was loaded with approximately 190 ng genomic DNA, equivalent to roughly 30,000 T cell genomes. Purified libraries were measured with a Qubit 3.0 fluorometer, size-checked on a Bioanalyzer 2100, and measured again with the KAPA Library Quantification kit. Every immunoSEQ 96-well plate was sequenced on a dedicated single-read 150-cycle Illumina NextSeq 550 flow cell. Under the source paper's analysis protocol: The immunoSEQ output contained only junctional sequences without quality scores, so filtering could not match that applied to full-length reads. Sequences were annotated with PyIR, a Python wrapper for IgBLAST v1.9, and V/J genes and CDR3 were assigned using IMGT germline references. Any read was removed if the V/J assignment was weak (E-value above 1e-6), the CDR3 was missing, or the read contained stop codons, out-of-frame junctions, or ambiguous translated residues. V3J clonotypes were defined by identical inferred V gene, J gene, and CDR3 amino acid sequence. Percentage overlap between repertoires was calculated by dividing the number of shared unique clonotypes by the size of the smaller repertoire. Richness of each repertoire was evaluated using RTK rarefaction, the Chao1 estimator, and Recon v2.1 estimates of unobserved clonotypes. For all TCRbeta clonotypes obtained by the gDNA method from a handful of donors, generation probabilities were computed with OLGA. The clones in this table, taken by TCRdb from immuneACCESS, are in-frame only. Not every clone is retained; where verified, under half of the shortfall comes from an unresolved V gene, and the cause of the rest is unknown. The V and J calls and clone size were taken over from that table, and D and trimming were inferred from the DNA. The sample table shows about 610,000 clones, and more than 95% are seen once. The ten largest account for approximately 0.057% of the sample.

Study-level results and caveats: The genetic and exposure-history diversity represented was limited by the small number of donors. Sharing across a few donors was observed for roughly 5% of naive CD4, under 4% of naive CD8, 2.3% of memory CD4, and around 0.44% of memory CD8 clonotypes. Incomplete sequencing was indicated by rarefaction of sorted-subset datasets, despite the large sequencing depth. Based on pairwise subsampling, the degree of clonotype sharing among donors was expected to be affected by sequencing depth. Larger estimated clonotype richness was generally found for naive subsets than for memory subsets. Clonotypes shared by all four sorted-subset donors showed higher generation probabilities than non-shared clonotypes. Sampling was restricted to blood, and TCR repertoires in tissues likely differ from the TCR repertoires found in blood.

V lost 6 bases and J lost 6 bases; the stretch between them is 17 bases long. Its CDR3 holds 15 amino acids, cysteine through phenylalanine. Only the CDR3 part of the read is kept: 45 bases, read in frame from the first base. The germline V gene supplies CDR1 MNHNS and CDR2 SASEGT. The sequence came from a woman aged 30 to 39 in good health. The specimen was naive CD4+ T cells sorted from blood. This specimen's cell subset or site label, per the study, means: CD45RA+ positively selected. This sequence uses TRBV6-1 and TRBJ2-2, and TRBD1 may be the D gene, going by 6 matching bases. The CDR3 protein sequence reads: CASRPDRRPAGELFF. The DNA reads as follows: TGTGCCAGCAGGCCAGACAGGAGACCTGCCGGGGAGCTGTTTTTT.